The text below deals with one TCR beta chain. Repertoires were generated with immunoSEQ multiplex PCR, while TCRdb's copy carries only in-frame clones and drops some. The sample has 87,000 or so clones, about nine tenths seen once. Germline V gene lookup returns CDR1 GTSNPN and CDR2 SVGIG (reference sequence). Trimming took 6 bases from V and 4 from J, leaving 18 bases between them. The CDR3 contains 14 residues. The data were taken from a study of blood T cell repertoires in COVID-19. Looking at the study overall: Sample material is recorded as cDNA or gDNA derived from T cells, B-cell-depleted T cells, or PBMCs.

This chain uses TRBV30 with TRBJ1-2; D remains unclear. Sequencing was done on a sample of peripheral blood. This TCR came from a woman aged 50 to 60 with active or convalescent COVID-19. The CDR3 bases are TGTGCCTGTAATCCCGTATCGAGCGGCTATGGCTACACCTTC. The encoded protein is CACNPVSSGYGYTF.